This T cell receptor (beta chain) appears in the sequencing data of a study of OX40 agonist ivuxolimab in advanced cancers. The length of the CDR3 is 13 residues. The germline CDR1 and CDR2 sequences are MNHEY and SMNVEV (reference sequence). The V and J ends lost 11 bases and 0 bases respectively, with 14 bases between them. Concerning this clone: The same CDR3 arises from other DNA sequences in this sample as well.

Libraries were prepared by immunoSEQ multiplex PCR; TCRdb keeps only in-frame clonotypes and omits some of them. This table holds some 86,000 clones, roughly nine tenths found once. Patients with autoimmune history or systemic immunosuppression were excluded. The sample was CD4+ or CD8+ T cells sorted from blood, taken in a trial of the OX40 agonist ivuxolimab. The rearrangement links TRBV27 to TRBJ2-7; no reliable D call. This sequence was found in an adult with an advanced solid tumor such as melanoma, head and neck, liver or kidney cancer. The CDR3 reads CASSDGSSYEQYF. The CDR3 DNA follows: TGTGCCTCGTCCGACGGCAGCTCCTACGAGCAGTACTTC.